This T cell receptor beta chain appears in the sequencing data of a study of Ad26.COV2.S vaccination and SARS-CoV-2 variants. The germline V gene encodes CDR1 MNHEY and CDR2 SMNVEV (reference sequence). V shed 6 bases, J shed 0 bases, and the junction held 5 bases outside the gene matches. The CDR3 is 15 residues long. Measured with immunoSEQ multiplex PCR; TCRdb has only the in-frame clones, and not every one. This table holds more than 350,000 clones, more than 80% found once. Stated treatment: about 20 received Ad26.COV2.S at low or high dose, single or two shots; 5 received placebo; per-sample allocation not given. Samples were taken on day 63 after the first vaccine or placebo injection.

The sequence was obtained from a person aged 18-65 years who received the Ad26.COV2.S COVID-19 vaccine or a placebo. The sequencing used peripheral blood, collected in a trial of Ad26.COV2.S vaccine versus placebo. J is TRBJ2-1 and V is TRBV27; TRBD2 matches 7 bases. Written as DNA, the CDR3 is TGTGCCAGCAGCCGCGGACTAGGCTCCTACAATGAGCAGTTCTTC. Translating it yields CASSRGLGSYNEQFF.